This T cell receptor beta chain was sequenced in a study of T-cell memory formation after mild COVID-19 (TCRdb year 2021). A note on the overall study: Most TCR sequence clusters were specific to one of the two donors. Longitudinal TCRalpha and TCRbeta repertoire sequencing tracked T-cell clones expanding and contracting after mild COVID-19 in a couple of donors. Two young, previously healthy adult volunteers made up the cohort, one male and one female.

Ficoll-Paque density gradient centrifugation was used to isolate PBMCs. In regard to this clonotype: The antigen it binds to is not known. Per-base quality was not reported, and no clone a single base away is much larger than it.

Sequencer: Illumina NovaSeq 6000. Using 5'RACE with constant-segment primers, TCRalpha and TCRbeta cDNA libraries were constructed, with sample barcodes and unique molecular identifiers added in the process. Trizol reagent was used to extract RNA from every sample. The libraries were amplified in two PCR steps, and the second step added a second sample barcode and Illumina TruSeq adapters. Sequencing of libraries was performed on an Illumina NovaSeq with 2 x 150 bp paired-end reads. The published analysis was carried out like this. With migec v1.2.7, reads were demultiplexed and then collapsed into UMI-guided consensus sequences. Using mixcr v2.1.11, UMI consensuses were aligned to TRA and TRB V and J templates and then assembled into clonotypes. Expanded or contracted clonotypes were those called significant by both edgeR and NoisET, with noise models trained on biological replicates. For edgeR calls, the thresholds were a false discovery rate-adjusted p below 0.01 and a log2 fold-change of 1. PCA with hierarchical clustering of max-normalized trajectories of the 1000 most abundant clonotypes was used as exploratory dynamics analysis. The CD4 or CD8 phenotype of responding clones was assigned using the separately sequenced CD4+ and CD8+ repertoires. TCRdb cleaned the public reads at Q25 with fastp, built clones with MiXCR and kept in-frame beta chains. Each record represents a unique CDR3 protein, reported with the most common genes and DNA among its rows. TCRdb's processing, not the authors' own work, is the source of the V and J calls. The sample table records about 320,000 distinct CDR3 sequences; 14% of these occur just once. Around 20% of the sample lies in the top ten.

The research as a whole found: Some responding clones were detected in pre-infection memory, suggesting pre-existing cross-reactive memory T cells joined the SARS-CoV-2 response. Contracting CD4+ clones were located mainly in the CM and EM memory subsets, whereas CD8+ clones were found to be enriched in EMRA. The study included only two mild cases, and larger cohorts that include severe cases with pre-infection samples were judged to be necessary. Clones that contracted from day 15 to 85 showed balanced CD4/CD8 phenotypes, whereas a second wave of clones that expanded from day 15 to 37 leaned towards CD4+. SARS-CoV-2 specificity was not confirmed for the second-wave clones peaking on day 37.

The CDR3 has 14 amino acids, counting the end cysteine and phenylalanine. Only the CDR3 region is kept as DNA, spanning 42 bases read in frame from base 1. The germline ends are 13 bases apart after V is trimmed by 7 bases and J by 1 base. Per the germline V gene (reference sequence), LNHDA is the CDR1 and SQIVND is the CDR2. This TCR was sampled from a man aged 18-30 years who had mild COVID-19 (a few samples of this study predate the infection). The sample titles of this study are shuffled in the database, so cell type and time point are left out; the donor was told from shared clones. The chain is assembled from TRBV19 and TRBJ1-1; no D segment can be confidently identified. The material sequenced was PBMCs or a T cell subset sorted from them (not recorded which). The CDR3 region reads CASTLGWRNTEAFF. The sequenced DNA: TGTGCCAGTACTCTCGGCTGGAGGAACACTGAAGCTTTCTTT.